These 11 T cell receptor beta chains share one sample of origin, sequenced in a study of regulatory T cells in long-lasting Graves disease. Relying on iRepertoire HTBI primers and Arm-PCR of CDR3 regions, the team built TCR beta libraries. TCRdb re-called the multiplex PCR reads through MiXCR, storing one row per CDR3 protein. The sample consists of around 360,000 distinct CDR3 sequences, 15% to 20% of them appearing once. Time point of the sample: newly diagnosed GD, antithyroid drugs for less than 3 months. After RNA was extracted from PBMCs, the TCR library was made from it. This same sample was also taken into another study, of T cells in Graves' hyperthyroidism and ophthalmopathy.

This specimen consisted of peripheral blood mononuclear cells (PBMCs), obtained at new diagnosis, from a patient treated with antithyroid drugs. The origin of the receptors is a young woman with Graves disease.

V gene TRBV5-4 combines with J gene TRBJ2-2; 7 nucleotides align to TRBD2. V gave up 4 bases and J gave up 6 bases; unmatched junction bases: 12. CDR1 and CDR2 from the germline V gene are SGHNT and YYREEE (reference sequence). The CDR3 sequence is 16 residues long. The CDR3 loop is CASSKTAGRMAGELFF. Here the CDR3 DNA reads TGTGCCAGCAGCAAGACAGCGGGGAGAATGGCCGGGGAGCTGTTTTTT. Full variable domain (rest looked up from reference TRBV5-4 and TRBJ2-2): ETGVTQSPTHLIKTRGQQVTLRCSSQSGHNTVSWYQQALGQGPQFIFQYYREEENGRGNFPPRFSGLQFPNYSSELNVNALELDDSALYLCASSKTAGRMAGELFFGEGSRLTVL.

At least ten counts were recorded for this clonotype. The gene calls are TRBV5-1 and TRBJ2-5; perhaps TRBD2 as D (5 bases). V was trimmed by 3 bases and J by 2 bases, leaving 11 bases between them. This CDR3 is 14 amino acids long. Germline V gene sequence: CDR1 SGHRS, CDR2 YFSETQ. CDR3 protein: CASSSGRLQETQYF. The CDR3 DNA reads TGCGCCAGCAGCTCGGGCCGACTACAAGAGACCCAGTACTTC.

V gene TRBV6-9 combines with J gene TRBJ2-1; D is unresolved. Trimming took 4 bases from V and 0 from J, leaving 7 bases between them. The CDR3 loop spans 14 amino acids. In germline, CDR1 is MNHGY, CDR2 SVAAGI. As DNA, the CDR3 is TGTGCCAGCAGTTGGACGAGCTCCTACAATGAGCAGTTCTTC. This gives the protein CASSWTSSYNEQFF.

This clonotype came up a few times. V gene TRBV29-1 combines with J gene TRBJ2-3, with D unresolved. Trimming removed 3 bases at V and 6 bases at J, with 10 bases between. From germline, CDR1 is SQVTM and CDR2 ANQGSEA. There are 12 residues in the CDR3. CDR3 region: CSVDGSGDTQYF. The DNA of the CDR3 is TGCAGCGTTGATGGCAGTGGGGATACGCAGTATTTT.

This chain connects TRBV27 to TRBJ2-2; D remains ambiguous. The CDR3 runs to 14 residues. The V end lost 2 bases, the J end lost 5 bases, and 9 bases lay between the germline ends. Germline assignment: CDR1 MNHEY and CDR2 SMNVEV (reference sequence). This CDR3 is CASSLTEGTGELFF. The CDR3 DNA reads TGTGCCAGCAGTTTAACAGAAGGGACCGGGGAGCTGTTTTTT.

This clonotype was counted between two and nine times. This chain uses TRBV14 with TRBJ2-7, with D uncertain. The CDR3 has 14 amino acids. Trimming took off 2 bases at V and 3 bases at J, with 11 bases between the two ends. The germline V gene encodes CDR1 SGHDN and CDR2 FVKESK. The CDR3 reads CASSQITRVYEQYF. The CDR3 nucleotides read TGTGCCAGCAGCCAAATAACACGGGTCTACGAGCAGTACTTC.

This clonotype was counted at least ten times. The CDR3 here is CASKPGQGLQPQHF. CDR3 sequence (DNA): TGTGCCAGTAAACCGGGACAGGGTCTCCAGCCCCAGCATTTT. The chain combines TRBV28 with TRBJ1-5, with TRBD1 identical over 9 bases. The CDR3 totals 14 residues. CDR1 and CDR2 from the germline V gene are MDHEN and SYDVKM. The junction had 10 bases not matched to a gene; V was cut back by 9 bases and J by 7 bases.

At least ten counts were recorded for this clonotype. V and J are TRBV28 and TRBJ2-1; 12 nucleotides agree with TRBD2. V gave up 1 base and J gave up 8 bases; unmatched junction bases: 3. The germline V gene encodes CDR1 MDHEN and CDR2 SYDVKM. The CDR3 is 15 amino acids. In DNA form, the CDR3 reads TGTGCCAGCAGTTTATCTAGCGGGGGGGCCCATGAGCAGTTCTTC. Amino acids: CASSLSSGGAHEQFF.

Ten or more counts support this clonotype. CDR3 region: CASNKGGPNEKLFF. DNA of the CDR3: TGTGCCAGCAACAAGGGCGGACCTAATGAAAAACTGTTTTTT. The chain employs TRBV11-2 and TRBJ1-4; no reliable D call. Germline V gene sequence: CDR1 SGHAT, CDR2 FQNNGV. This CDR3 spans 14 amino acids. Between the trimmed V and J ends, which lost 7 bases and 3 bases, there was a span of 12 bases.

The chain links TRBV28 to TRBJ1-1; weak D call: TRBD1 (6 bases). The length of the CDR3 is 14 residues. V was cut by 6 bases and J by 0 bases, with 11 bases left in between. CDR1 is MDHEN and CDR2 is SYDVKM in the germline V gene. The CDR3 here is CASRGGALNTEAFF. CDR3 in DNA: TGTGCCAGCAGGGGGGGGGCCCTGAACACTGAAGCTTTCTTT.

This clonotype occurred once. Being one base from a much bigger clone, this may be a read error. This chain uses TRBV11-2 with TRBJ2-2; 10 bases align to TRBD2. The trim removed 5 bases at V and 5 bases at J, leaving 5 bases unmatched. This CDR3 is 15 amino acids long. Germline V CDR1 and CDR2: SGHAT, FQNNGV. The CDR3 DNA is TGTGCCAGCAGCCCTGAGACTAGCGGGACCGGGGAGCTGTTTTTT. It is translated as CASSPETSGTGELFF.